Presented here are 13 T cell receptor beta chains from one specimen sequenced in a study of T-cell reconstitution after alpha-beta-depleted transplantation in children. For TCRbeta, the library was prepared with unique molecular identifiers. One entry per CDR3 protein results from TCRdb running MiXCR on the PCR reads. The repertoire holds around 670,000 distinct CDR3 sequences, with over 10% as singletons. The sequencing used PBMCs, collected before TCRalphabeta/CD19-depleted stem cell transplant. The receptors here all came from a girl aged 2-15 years with congenital amegakaryocytic thrombocytopenia, due to receive a stem cell transplant.

The V and J genes are TRBV6-1 and TRBJ2-3; D is perhaps TRBD1 (6 bases). Germline V gene sequence: CDR1 MNHNS, CDR2 SASEGT. This CDR3 spans 15 amino acids. The V and J ends lost 0 bases and 5 bases respectively, with 12 bases between them. CDR3 loop: CASSEAYRVEDTQYF. The CDR3 nucleotides are TGTGCCAGCAGTGAAGCCTACAGGGTTGAAGATACGCAGTATTTT.

This clonotype was observed a handful of times. The chain is built from TRBV9 and TRBJ2-5; D gene unclear. V lost 2 bases to trimming and J lost 1 base, with 15 bases between them. Germline V gives CDR1 SGDLS, CDR2 YYNGEE. There are 16 residues in the CDR3. CDR3 in amino acids: CASSVDPGRAQETQYF. The CDR3 DNA reads as TGTGCCAGCAGCGTGGACCCGGGTAGGGCCCAAGAGACCCAGTACTTC.

This clonotype occurred many times. The CDR3 is CAISVGVDYGYTF. Written as DNA, the CDR3 is TGTGCCATCAGTGTAGGGGTAGACTATGGCTACACCTTC. The V call is TRBV10-3, the J call TRBJ1-2; D is perhaps TRBD1 (5 bases). Trimming removed 4 bases at V and 3 bases at J, with 9 bases between. CDR1 ENHRY and CDR2 SYGVKD come from the germline V gene. The CDR3 length is 13 residues.

Ten or more counts support this clonotype. V usage is TRBV25-1 and J usage is TRBJ1-4, with D possibly matching TRBD1 (5 bases). Germline V gives CDR1 MGHDK, CDR2 SYGVNS. V lost 5 bases and J lost 5, with 15 bases in between. The CDR3 totals 15 residues. The CDR3 sequence is CASSSPEGPNEKLFF. CDR3 nucleotides: TGTGCCAGCAGTAGTCCCGAGGGGCCGAATGAAAAACTGTTTTTT.

This chain uses TRBV12-3 or TRBV12-4 with TRBJ1-1, with D possibly matching TRBD1 (6 bases). Trimming removed 6 bases from V and 5 bases from J, with 13 bases in between. The CDR3 runs 13 residues. CDR3 loop: CASSNTGRTEAFF. The CDR3 bases are TGTGCCAGCAGCAACACAGGGAGGACTGAAGCTTTCTTT.

This clonotype occurred many times. The genes are TRBV20-1 and TRBJ2-7, with 12 bases lining up with TRBD2. Per the germline V gene, CDR1 is DFQATT and CDR2 is SNEGSKA (reference sequence). V dropped 2 bases and J dropped 5; count of bases not matched to a gene: 13. The CDR3 loop spans 17 amino acids. The CDR3 DNA follows: TGCAGTGCTAGATTGCTACGACTAGCGGGAGAGAGTCACGAGCAGTACTTC. This gives the protein CSARLLRLAGESHEQYF.

The chain combines TRBV7-9 with TRBJ1-2; no definite D call. Germline loops: CDR1 SEHNR, CDR2 FQNEAQ (reference sequence). This CDR3 is 10 amino acids long. Deletions cut 4 bases from V and 7 bases from J, with 4 bases between. This CDR3 reads CASSWGGYTF. The CDR3 nucleotides read TGTGCCAGCAGCTGGGGTGGCTACACCTTC.

The V gene is TRBV5-1, the J gene TRBJ2-2; the match to TRBD1 covers 10 bases. The V gene end was trimmed by 7 bases and the J gene end by 5 bases; junction bases not matched to a gene: 14. Looked up from germline, CDR1 is SGHRS and CDR2 is YFSETQ. The CDR3 runs to 17 residues. The DNA of the CDR3 is TGCGCCAGCTCCTCGCCGAGGGGACAGGGGTTGACCGGGGAGCTGTTTTTT. This encodes CASSSPRGQGLTGELFF.

Only one count was recorded for this clonotype. Possible read error: a much larger clone is one base away. This CDR3 is missing its conserved last phenylalanine or tryptophan, likely due to a read error. V and J are TRBV20-1 and TRBJ2-3; no clear D gene. The V gene lost 0 bases and the J gene lost 4 bases, with 8 bases spanning the gap. CDR3 length: 13 amino acids. Germline assignment: CDR1 DFQATT and CDR2 SNEGSKA (reference sequence). The CDR3 DNA follows: TGCAGTGCTAGAGATGGTATCGCAGATACGCAGTATATT. It codes for CSARDGIADTQYI.

The table lists this clonotype with a few counts. The chain is built from TRBV11-2 and TRBJ2-1, with D tentatively TRBD2 (6 bases). The germline V gene encodes CDR1 SGHAT and CDR2 FQNNGV. V was shortened by 1 base and J by 4 bases, with 11 bases between the two germline ends. CDR3 length: 15 residues. The CDR3 DNA is TGTGCCAGCAGCTTAGGCCAGCGGGCATACAATGAGCAGTTCTTC. The encoded protein is CASSLGQRAYNEQFF.

The table lists this clonotype with a few counts. The chain uses TRBV24-1 and TRBJ2-3; 9 bases map to TRBD2. V gave up 5 bases and J gave up 2 bases; unmatched junction bases: 16. The CDR3 loop spans 19 amino acids. Germline V lookup: CDR1 KGHDR, CDR2 SFDVKD. CDR3 protein: CATSVRPDLAGGNTDTQYF. CDR3 DNA: TGTGCCACCAGTGTGCGCCCGGACCTTGCGGGAGGGAACACAGATACGCAGTATTTT.

This clonotype was seen a few times. The J gene is TRBJ2-1, the V gene TRBV19; D gene ambiguous. The ends were cut back, 2 bases at V and 5 bases at J, with 10 bases in the middle. Per the germline V gene, CDR1 is LNHDA and CDR2 is SQIVND (reference sequence). CDR3 length: 14 residues. CDR3 loop: CASSILVPNNEQFF. The CDR3 bases are TGTGCCAGTAGTATATTAGTCCCGAACAATGAGCAGTTCTTC.

This clonotype was counted many times. The chain carries TRBV5-1 and TRBJ2-4, with 10 bases lining up with TRBD1. CDR1 and CDR2 from the germline V gene are SGHRS and YFSETQ. The CDR3 has 15 residues. Losses at the gene ends were 5 bases for V and 1 base for J; bases not matched to a gene: 3. CDR3 nucleotides: TGCGCCAGCAGTCTGGACAGGGGGGCCAAAAACATTCAGTACTTC. Its translation: CASSLDRGAKNIQYF.